Shown below are 23 T cell receptor beta chains from a single sample sequenced in a study of Ad26.COV2.S vaccination and SARS-CoV-2 variants. Data came from immunoSEQ multiplex PCR; TCRdb stores just in-frame clones and leaves some out. The table shows some 480,000 clones, with around nine tenths occurring only once. Treatment specified: around 19 received Ad26.COV2.S at low or high dose, single or two shots; about 5 received placebo; per-sample allocation not given. Specimens were obtained on day 63 following the first vaccine or placebo injection. The sample was peripheral blood, taken in a trial of Ad26.COV2.S vaccine versus placebo. Receptors were obtained from a person between 18 and 59 years old who received the Ad26.COV2.S COVID-19 vaccine or a placebo.

J is TRBJ1-1 and V is TRBV14, with 10 bases aligning to TRBD1. J lost 10 bases, V lost 4 bases, and 9 bases had no gene match. CDR1 and CDR2 from the germline V gene are SGHDN and FVKESK. The CDR3 is made up of 14 amino acids. The CDR3 is CASSLTGTGARAFF. The CDR3 DNA is TGTGCCAGCAGCCTCACCGGGACAGGGGCTAGAGCTTTCTTT.

The rearrangement links TRBV5-1 to TRBJ2-3; weak D call: TRBD1 (6 bases). Trimming cost V 4 bases and J 3 bases, with 15 bases left between them. This CDR3 contains 15 residues. Germline assignment: CDR1 SGHRS and CDR2 YFSETQ. The CDR3 here is CASSPRGSGTDTQYF. The CDR3 DNA reads TGCGCCAGCAGCCCGAGGGGGTCAGGGACAGATACGCAGTATTTT.

The CDR3 sequence: CASSLTPAGNQPQHF. CDR3 nucleotides: TGTGCCAGCAGTTTAACCCCGGCAGGCAATCAGCCCCAGCATTTT. The chain carries TRBV27 and TRBJ1-5, with D uncertain. With 2 bases removed from V and 2 bases from J, the gap between germline ends came to 10 bases. Germline-derived CDR1 and CDR2 are MNHEY and SMNVEV (reference sequence). This CDR3 comprises 15 residues.

The chain is built from TRBV6-5 and TRBJ2-5, with 7 positions matching TRBD1. Trimming at V came to 5 bases and at J to 1 base, leaving 4 bases not matched to a gene. Germline CDR1 reads MNHEY; CDR2 reads SVGAGI. The CDR3 has 14 residues. The CDR3 sequence: CASSTWDSQETQYF. As DNA, the CDR3 is TGTGCCAGCAGTACGTGGGACAGCCAAGAGACCCAGTACTTC.

V and J are TRBV3-1 (or the pseudogene TRBV3-2) and TRBJ2-7; TRBD2 agrees at 9 bases. The J segment lost 6 bases and the V segment lost 4 bases, leaving 7 bases of the junction unmatched. This CDR3 spans 14 amino acids. Germline V gives CDR1 LGHDT, CDR2 YNNKEL (reference sequence). CDR3 in DNA: TGTGCCAGCAGCCCCCTAGCGGGACCAACCGAGCAGTACTTC. It codes for CASSPLAGPTEQYF.

V usage is TRBV6-5 and J usage is TRBJ2-1, with D possibly TRBD1 on 5 matching bases. Germline V gene lookup returns CDR1 MNHEY and CDR2 SVGAGI. This CDR3 is built from 13 residues. The ends were cut back, 2 bases at V and 9 bases at J, with 11 bases in the middle. The CDR3 nucleotides are TGTGCCAGCAGTTACGGGGCTGCCCGTGAGCAGTTCTTC. Its protein product is CASSYGAAREQFF.

The chain combines TRBV7-2 with TRBJ1-1; D gene unclear. Germline loops: CDR1 SGHTA, CDR2 FQGNSA. The V end was cut by 1 base, the J end by 10 bases, with 13 bases between. The CDR3 contains 13 residues. The DNA for the CDR3 is TGTGCCAGCAGCTTAGAGCCGGAGAATTCAGCTTTCTTT. Translating gives CASSLEPENSAFF.

In its sample, this clone was seen a few times. V gene TRBV12-3 or TRBV12-4 combines with J gene TRBJ1-3; D uncertain. This CDR3 is 13 amino acids long. V was clipped by 2 bases and J by 7 bases, with 9 bases between them. The CDR3 protein is CASSLTESNTIYF. The CDR3 bases are TGTGCCAGCAGTTTAACGGAAAGTAACACCATATATTTT.

V gene TRBV5-1 combines with J gene TRBJ2-6; D uncertain. CDR1 is SGHRS and CDR2 is YFSETQ in the germline V gene. The germline V and J ends were trimmed by 0 bases and 4 bases, with 8 bases remaining between them. The CDR3 spans 15 residues. The CDR3 here is CASSLEVVGANVLTF. The CDR3 DNA is TGCGCCAGCAGCTTGGAGGTAGTAGGGGCCAACGTCCTGACTTTC.

As DNA, the CDR3 is TGTGCCAGCAGCTCGCCCGGGACTAGTTTGTTCTTC. Translation gives CASSSPGTSLFF. The V gene is TRBV11-2, the J gene TRBJ2-1, with 8 bases fitting TRBD2. Germline V lookup: CDR1 SGHAT, CDR2 FQNNGV. J gave up 15 bases and V 4 bases, and 8 bases lay outside the gene matches. This CDR3 spans 12 amino acids.

The V call is TRBV5-1, the J call TRBJ1-1; D unresolved. Looked up from germline, CDR1 is SGHRS and CDR2 is YFSETQ. This CDR3 is 14 amino acids long. Trimming removed 4 bases at V and 0 bases at J, with 10 bases between. The CDR3 DNA reads TGCGCCAGCAGCACCGACACAGTGAACACTGAAGCTTTCTTT. Encoded protein: CASSTDTVNTEAFF.

Concerning this clone: Other DNA sequences in this specimen translate into the identical CDR3. The gene calls are TRBV19 and TRBJ1-5; unclear D gene. Trimming removed 3 bases at V and 0 bases at J, with 6 bases between. Germline assignment: CDR1 LNHDA and CDR2 SQIVND (reference sequence). This CDR3 region has 14 residues. DNA of the CDR3: TGTGCCAGTAGTATCGTAGGTAGCAATCAGCCCCAGCATTTT. Translating it yields CASSIVGSNQPQHF.

V usage is TRBV7-8 and J usage is TRBJ2-1, with a possible D match to TRBD2 (6 bases). Germline CDR1 is SGHVS and CDR2 is FQNEAQ. The CDR3 contains 16 residues. V was clipped by 5 bases and J by 0 bases, with 14 bases between them. The CDR3 region has the DNA TGTGCCAGCAGCAGACCACCGCGGGGCTCCTACAATGAGCAGTTCTTC. Translated: CASSRPPRGSYNEQFF.

This rearrangement joins TRBV2 to TRBJ1-3; 7 bases map to TRBD1. CDR3 length equals 12 residues. Germline loops: CDR1 SNHLY, CDR2 FYNNEI. The V and J ends lost 7 bases and 6 bases, in that order; junction bases with no gene match: 3. The CDR3 is CASTQGENTIYF. CDR3 coding DNA: TGTGCCAGCACCCAGGGGGAAAACACCATATATTTT.

This chain links TRBV5-1 with TRBJ2-7, with D uncertain. The V end was cut by 4 bases, the J end by 1 base, with 15 bases between. Germline CDR1 and CDR2: SGHRS and YFSETQ. The CDR3 spans 15 residues. The DNA for the CDR3 is TGCGCCAGCAGCGGAAACCCGGCCGGATCCTACGAGCAGTACTTC. Protein: CASSGNPAGSYEQYF.

Here the CDR3 reads CASSFLGLAGGQNTQYF. The DNA of the CDR3 is TGTGCCAGCAGTTTCTTGGGACTAGCGGGAGGGCAAAATACGCAGTATTTT. The gene calls are TRBV28 and TRBJ2-3; 16 bases agree with TRBD2. V trimming: 3 bases; J trimming: 7 bases; junction bases outside the gene matches: 7. CDR1 and CDR2 from the germline V gene are MDHEN and SYDVKM. The CDR3 consists of 17 residues.

This CDR3 is CASSPPLGGASFSGNTIYF. The CDR3 DNA follows: TGTGCCAGCTCACCACCGTTGGGGGGGGCCTCGTTCTCTGGAAACACCATATATTTT. The V and J genes are TRBV18 and TRBJ1-3; D is possibly TRBD1 (6 bases). Germline CDR1 and CDR2: KGHSH and LQKENI. The CDR3 length is 19 residues. The ends were cut back, 0 bases at V and 0 bases at J, with 18 bases in the middle.

V is TRBV6-5 and J is TRBJ1-4; D might be TRBD1 (6 bases). Trimming took 5 bases from V and 6 from J, leaving 13 bases between them. The CDR3 spans 14 residues. Per the germline V gene, CDR1 is MNHEY and CDR2 is SVGAGI. The CDR3 DNA reads as TGTGCCAGCAGTCCGGCGACAGGCTATGAAAAACTGTTTTTT. Translation gives CASSPATGYEKLFF.

The rearrangement uses TRBV5-8 and TRBJ2-5; 10 nucleotides line up with TRBD2. Trimming at V came to 7 bases and at J to 4 bases, leaving 16 bases not matched to a gene. Per the germline V gene, CDR1 is SGHTS and CDR2 is YDEGEE. The CDR3 length is 17 residues. CDR3: CASRRRTSGGGGETQYF. Here the CDR3 DNA reads TGTGCCAGCCGAAGAAGGACTAGCGGAGGGGGGGGAGAGACCCAGTACTTC.

The chain combines TRBV28 with TRBJ2-7; 10 bases are shared with TRBD2. The V gene's germline CDR1 is MDHEN and CDR2 SYDVKM. CDR3 size: 15 residues. Losses at the gene ends were 5 bases for V and 12 bases for J; bases not matched to a gene: 16. CDR3 coding DNA: TGTGCCAGCAGTCCCCCGGGTAGACTAGCGGGCCTAGGGTACTTC. Amino acids: CASSPPGRLAGLGYF.

The V and J genes are TRBV27 and TRBJ2-3, with 7 bases aligning to TRBD1. CDR1 and CDR2 from the germline V gene are MNHEY and SMNVEV (reference sequence). V was clipped by 9 bases and J by 0 bases; unmatched bases: 3. The length of the CDR3 is 13 residues. The CDR3 bases are TGTGCCAGAGGACAGGCTAGCACAGATACGCAGTATTTT. Protein sequence: CARGQASTDTQYF.

This chain links TRBV7-5 with TRBJ1-5. TRBV7-5 is classified as a pseudogene. The CDR3 extends over 14 amino acids. The DNA for the CDR3 is TGTGCCAGAAGCTCCGGGACTAGCAATCAGCCCCAGCATTTT. It encodes CARSSGTSNQPQHF.

The CDR3 DNA follows: TGTGCCTGGAGAAGGACAGGATTGAACACTGAAGCTTTCTTT. Translation gives CAWRRTGLNTEAFF. This chain links TRBV30 with TRBJ1-1, with TRBD1 matching 7 bases. This CDR3 has 14 residues. Germline assignment: CDR1 GTSNPN and CDR2 SVGIG (reference sequence). J lost 0 bases, V lost 3 bases, and 4 bases had no gene match.